This TCR beta chain was identified during a study of cytomegalovirus exposure and HLA in healthy donors. This PCR relied on a set of 60 Vbeta primers and 13 Jbeta primers. TCRdb's table, derived via immunoSEQ multiplex PCR, lists solely in-frame clones and lacks some. This sample has some 90,000 clones; around 80% occur once, and the top ten carry 20% to 30%. Overall study results and limits: The listing of some 170 TCR beta chains classed them as cytomegalovirus-associated.

About this clone: Its antigen is still unknown.

With V trimmed by 3 bases and J by 5 bases, 5 bases remained unmatched. The CDR3 contains 15 residues. Per the germline V gene, CDR1 is KGHSH and CDR2 is LQKENI. The sequence was collected from a woman aged 45-65 years in good health and CMV-seropositive. The specimen sequenced was PBMCs. This chain uses TRBV18 with TRBJ1-1, with 11 bases aligning to TRBD1. Written as DNA, the CDR3 is TGTGCCAGCTCACCGGACAGGGGGCGCGTGACTGAAGCTTTCTTT. Translated, it gives CASSPDRGRVTEAFF.